Each of the 13 T cell receptor beta chains below was sequenced from the same sample in a study of blood T cell repertoires in COVID-19. Profiling relied on immunoSEQ multiplex PCR, and the TCRdb table lists in-frame clones only, not all of them. The sample has around 190,000 clones; 75% to 85% are singletons. The specimen was PBMCs or T cells enriched from blood (not recorded which). These receptors all stem from a woman aged 50 to 65 with acute COVID-19.

This clone appeared a single time. The rearrangement uses TRBV3-1 (or the pseudogene TRBV3-2) and TRBJ1-4, with D perhaps TRBD1 (5 bases). The V end was cut by 2 bases, the J end by 8 bases, with 15 bases between. CDR1 is LGHDT, CDR2 YNNKEL, per germline (reference sequence). The CDR3 totals 15 residues. The CDR3 sequence is CASSQMNTGREKLFF. The CDR3 DNA follows: TGTGCCAGCAGCCAAATGAATACAGGAAGAGAAAAACTGTTTTTT.

This chain uses TRBV7-8 with TRBJ2-1; TRBD2 matches 13 bases. The CDR3 totals 14 residues. Germline V gene sequence: CDR1 SGHVS, CDR2 FQNEAQ. V dropped 7 bases and J dropped 7; count of bases not matched to a gene: 4. The DNA for the CDR3 is TGTGCCAGCATCAGGACTAGCGGGGGAAATGAGCAGTTCTTC. Translating gives CASIRTSGGNEQFF. Supplemented by reference TRBV7-8 and TRBJ2-1, the full variable domain reads GAGVSQSPRYKVAKRGQDVALRCDPISGHVSLFWYQQALGQGPEFLTYFQNEAQLDKSGLPSDRFFAERPEGSVSTLKIQRTQQEDSAVYLCASIRTSGGNEQFFGPGTRLTVL.

The chain links TRBV6-4 to TRBJ1-2, with 9 nucleotides matching TRBD1. In germline, CDR1 is MRHNA, CDR2 SNTAGT. The CDR3 is 14 residues long. J gave up 8 bases and V 7 bases, and 11 bases lay outside the gene matches. The CDR3 sequence is CASTGDRGTYGYTF. The CDR3 coding sequence is TGTGCCAGCACCGGCGACAGGGGGACTTACGGCTACACCTTC.

The chain joins TRBV19 to TRBJ1-2; 9 bases line up with TRBD1. In germline, CDR1 is LNHDA, CDR2 SQIVND (reference sequence). The CDR3 is made up of 17 amino acids. Losses at the gene ends were 3 bases for V and 4 bases for J; bases not matched to a gene: 12. The DNA of the CDR3 is TGTGCCAGTAGTATGAGGTCGGCAGGGACAGGGACCTATGGCTACACCTTC. Its translation: CASSMRSAGTGTYGYTF.

The chain carries TRBV7-2 and TRBJ2-7; 9 nucleotides match TRBD1. Trimming took 1 base from V and 5 from J; bases not matched to a gene: 6. The CDR3 has 15 amino acids. Germline lookup yields CDR1 SGHTA and CDR2 FQGNSA. The CDR3 region is CASSLVGTGNDEQYV. As DNA, the CDR3 is TGTGCCAGCAGCTTAGTAGGGACAGGGAATGACGAGCAGTACGTC.

For the CDR3, the DNA is TGCGCCAGCAGTGACCGGGAGGGGGGGGAGACCCAGTACTTC. Amino acids: CASSDREGGETQYF. V and J are TRBV10-2 and TRBJ2-5, with TRBD2 matching over 8 bases. Unmatched junction bases numbered 5, after V lost 3 bases and J lost 5 bases. This CDR3 has 14 amino acids. Germline CDR1 and CDR2: WSHSY and SAAADI.

A note on this clone: The sample has other DNA sequences that encode this CDR3 too. This chain links TRBV28 with TRBJ1-5; the D is unclear. Germline V CDR1 and CDR2: MDHEN, SYDVKM. V was cut by 3 bases and J by 4 bases, with 7 bases left in between. CDR3 length equals 13 residues. CDR3 protein: CASSLSGNQPQHF. The DNA for the CDR3 is TGTGCCAGCAGTTTGAGCGGGAATCAGCCCCAGCATTTT.

The gene calls are TRBV19 and TRBJ1-1; possible D gene TRBD1, 6 bases. The CDR3 is made up of 16 amino acids. Germline values: CDR1 LNHDA, CDR2 SQIVND (reference sequence). Deletions cut 7 bases from V and 0 bases from J, with 18 bases between. CDR3 coding DNA: TGTGCCAGTACCCGACGAGGGGCAGGGGTGAACACTGAAGCTTTCTTT. Amino acid sequence: CASTRRGAGVNTEAFF.

The chain carries TRBV10-3 and TRBJ2-3, with D tentatively TRBD1 (5 bases). Germline lookup yields CDR1 ENHRY and CDR2 SYGVKD. Trimming cost V 4 bases and J 3 bases, with 8 bases left between them. This CDR3 has 13 residues. Written as DNA, the CDR3 is TGTGCCATCAGTGCGGCAGGGACAGATACGCAGTATTTT. It codes for CAISAAGTDTQYF.

The chain carries TRBV7-8 and TRBJ1-1; TRBD1 aligns across 7 bases. Trimming cost V 5 bases and J 4 bases; bases outside gene matches: 10. Germline V CDR1 and CDR2: SGHVS, FQNEAQ. There are 15 residues in the CDR3. CDR3 protein: CASSTRQGSGTEAFF. The CDR3, as DNA: TGTGCCAGCAGCACACGACAGGGCTCGGGCACTGAAGCTTTCTTT.

The V gene is TRBV7-3, the J gene TRBJ2-3, with D perhaps matching TRBD2 (6 bases). V lost 2 bases, J lost 2 bases, and 8 bases lay in between. Germline assignment: CDR1 SGHTA and CDR2 FQGTGA. CDR3 size: 14 residues. The CDR3 is CASSLGGITDTQYF. CDR3 nucleotides: TGTGCCAGCAGCTTAGGCGGGATCACAGATACGCAGTATTTT.

The chain recombines TRBV7-2 with TRBJ2-1, with 8 bases lining up with TRBD1. CDR1 SGHTA and CDR2 FQGNSA come from the germline V gene. This CDR3 spans 15 amino acids. V was clipped by 2 bases and J by 10 bases; unmatched bases: 10. The CDR3: CASSLSSGQGREQFF. CDR3 coding DNA: TGTGCCAGCAGCTTATCGTCCGGACAGGGTAGGGAGCAGTTCTTC.

This sequence joins TRBV25-1 and TRBJ1-4, with D uncertain. Trimming stripped 7 bases from V and 8 bases from J, with 8 bases between. This CDR3 contains 11 residues. Per the germline V gene, CDR1 is MGHDK and CDR2 is SYGVNS. The chain's CDR3 is CASKEREKLFF. Written as DNA, the CDR3 is TGTGCCAGCAAGGAGAGGGAAAAACTGTTTTTT.